This T cell receptor (beta chain) is drawn from a study of identical twins. V was shortened by 3 bases and J by 4 bases, with 7 bases between the two germline ends. The CDR3 runs to 13 residues. Using its own MiXCR run on the 5' RACE reads, TCRdb lists one record per CDR3 protein. Altogether under 800,000 distinct CDR3 sequences are present, about 20% being singletons, with the ten largest covering roughly 4.3%. This sample was also put to use in a study of T cells expressing NK-cell markers. From that report: One of eight sequenced donors was HCMV-seronegative; the other seven were seropositive.

Material for sequencing was PBMCs. The clonotype originates from a woman between 18 and 30 years old in good health. This rearrangement joins TRBV12-3 or TRBV12-4 to TRBJ2-1; the D is unclear. The CDR3 DNA is TGTGCCAGCAGTTTCAGCCAGTACAATGAGCAGTTCTTC. Its protein product is CASSFSQYNEQFF.